Sequencing of this T cell receptor beta chain was carried out in a study of identical twins. Study findings and constraints: Those out-of-frame alpha sequences shared by twins showed an excess of low generation probability.

Template switching added a universal primer site; cDNA carried unique molecular identifiers. TCRdb fed the 5' RACE reads into MiXCR, producing one record per CDR3 protein. Altogether roughly 720,000 distinct CDR3 sequences are present, 18% being singletons, with the ten largest covering roughly 13%. Every sampled donor was Caucasian and healthy. This clonotype has just a few counts. Antigen specificity is unknown. CDR3 size: 15 residues. Germline CDR1 and CDR2: SEHNR and FQNEAQ (reference sequence). V was trimmed by 5 bases and J by 5 bases, leaving 16 bases between them. This sample also appeared in a second study, on T cells expressing NK-cell markers.

This rearrangement joins TRBV7-9 to TRBJ2-1; D perhaps matches TRBD1 (6 bases). The receptor was isolated from a woman younger than 30 in good health. The sample comprised PBMCs. The CDR3 coding sequence is TGTGCCAGCAGCCCCAGGGACATAGGCCACAATGAGCAGTTCTTC. It is translated as CASSPRDIGHNEQFF. Full variable domain (rest looked up from reference TRBV7-9 and TRBJ2-1): DTGVSQNPRHKITKRGQNVTFRCDPISEHNRLYWYRQTLGQGPEFLTYFQNEAQLEKSRLLSDRFSAERPKGSFSTLEIQRTEQGDSAMYLCASSPRDIGHNEQFFGPGTRLTVL.